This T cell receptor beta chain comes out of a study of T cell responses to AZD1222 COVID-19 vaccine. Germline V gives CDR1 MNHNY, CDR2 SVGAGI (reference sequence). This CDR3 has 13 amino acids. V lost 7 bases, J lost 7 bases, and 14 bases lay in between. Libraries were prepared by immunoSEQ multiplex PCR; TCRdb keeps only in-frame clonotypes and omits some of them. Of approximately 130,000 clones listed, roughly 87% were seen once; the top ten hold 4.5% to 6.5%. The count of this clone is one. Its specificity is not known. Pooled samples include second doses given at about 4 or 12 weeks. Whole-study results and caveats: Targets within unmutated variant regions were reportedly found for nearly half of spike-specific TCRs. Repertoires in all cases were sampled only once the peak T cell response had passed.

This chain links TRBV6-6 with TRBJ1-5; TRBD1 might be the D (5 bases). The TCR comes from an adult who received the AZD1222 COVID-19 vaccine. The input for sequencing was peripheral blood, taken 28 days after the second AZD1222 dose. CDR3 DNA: TGTGCCAGCACCCCGTTGTGGGGGCAGCCCCAGCATTTT. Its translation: CASTPLWGQPQHF.